This TCR beta chain comes out of a study of glioma-infiltrating T cells. Study at large: Before surgery, glioma patients received dexamethasone for at most six days.

V lost 2 bases, J lost 2 bases, and 14 bases stayed unmatched. CDR3 size: 19 residues. CDR1 is MGHRA and CDR2 is YSYEKL in the germline V gene. TCR alpha and beta CDR3 regions were amplified from RNA using iRepertoire nested multiplex PCR. For one-step reverse transcription and amplification, roughly 100-400 ng of tissue mRNA or PBMC total RNA was used. One entry per CDR3 protein results from TCRdb running MiXCR on the multiplex PCR reads. The table records approximately 400,000 distinct CDR3 sequences, approximately 42% of them present only once. Sequenced sample: glioma tissue, nonneoplastic brain tissue, or PBMCs (not recorded which). V and J are TRBV4-1 and TRBJ2-1; 8 bases map to TRBD2. The clonotype comes from a human donor with low-grade glioma or glioblastoma, undergoing nonglioma brain surgery, or in good health (not recorded which). CDR3 sequence reads: CASSQWYDQPAGAYNEQFF. The DNA for the CDR3 is TGCGCCAGCAGCCAATGGTACGACCAACCAGCGGGAGCCTACAATGAGCAGTTCTTC.